The sequence of this T cell receptor beta chain was determined in a study of blood T cell repertoires in COVID-19. Study-wide context: From the United States, Italy and Spain came samples of acute and convalescent COVID-19.

This CDR3 region has 13 residues. V lost 5 bases and J 4 bases, leaving 9 bases between the germline ends. From germline, CDR1 is WSHSY and CDR2 SAAADI. The protocol was immunoSEQ multiplex PCR, while the TCRdb copy is restricted to in-frame clones and leaves out a portion. The sample yields under 250,000 clones, 84% seen once. The rearrangement uses TRBV10-2 and TRBJ1-5, with D possibly being TRBD1 (6 bases). Source material: peripheral blood. The TCR originated in a human donor in a cohort sampled during active COVID-19. CDR3 bases: TGCGCCAGCAGTCTGACAGGAAATCAGCCCCAGCATTTT. Encoded protein: CASSLTGNQPQHF.